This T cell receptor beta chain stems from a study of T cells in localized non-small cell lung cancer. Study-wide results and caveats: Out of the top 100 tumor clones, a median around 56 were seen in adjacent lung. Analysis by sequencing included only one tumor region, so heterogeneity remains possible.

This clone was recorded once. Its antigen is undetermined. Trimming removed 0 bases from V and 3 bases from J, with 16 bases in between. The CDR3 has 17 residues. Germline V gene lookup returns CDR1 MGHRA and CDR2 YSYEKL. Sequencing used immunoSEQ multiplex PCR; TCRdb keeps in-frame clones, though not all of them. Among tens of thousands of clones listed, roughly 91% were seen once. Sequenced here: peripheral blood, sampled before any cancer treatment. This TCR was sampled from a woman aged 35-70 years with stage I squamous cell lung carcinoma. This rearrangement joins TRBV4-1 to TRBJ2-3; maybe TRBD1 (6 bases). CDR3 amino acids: CASSQDLVTGRTDTQYF. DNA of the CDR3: TGCGCCAGCAGCCAAGATCTCGTAACAGGGAGAACAGATACGCAGTATTTT.